These 20 T cell receptor beta chains were all obtained from the same sample, sequenced in a study of T cells in Graves' hyperthyroidism and ophthalmopathy. TCR beta CDR3 sequences were amplified from RNA transcripts. RT-PCR in the first round (using the HTBI primer set) targeted the TCR CDR3. TCRdb reanalysed the multiplex PCR reads using MiXCR and keeps one entry per CDR3 protein. The repertoire has about 640,000 distinct CDR3 sequences, 20% to 25% of them found once; the top ten carry 34%. The sample taken for sequencing was blood. The receptor set was obtained from a man aged 25-45 years with Graves' ophthalmopathy.

The chain recombines TRBV11-2 with TRBJ2-1; 7 bases are shared with TRBD1. The ends lost 4 bases at V and 0 bases at J; junction bases unmatched: 6. From germline, CDR1 is SGHAT and CDR2 FQNNGV. This CDR3 is built from 16 residues. The CDR3 region is CASSSSGTASYNEQFF. CDR3 in DNA: TGTGCCAGCAGCTCCTCCGGGACAGCCTCCTACAATGAGCAGTTCTTC.

This clonotype has a count of ten or more. The V gene is TRBV28, the J gene TRBJ2-7; tentatively, D is TRBD1 or TRBD2 (6 bases each). This CDR3 is built from 14 residues. Trimming shortened V by 6 bases and J by 2 bases, and 14 bases separated the two germline ends. The germline V gene encodes CDR1 MDHEN and CDR2 SYDVKM. The CDR3 DNA reads as TGTGCCAGCAGACTCTCGGGGGACACCTACGAGCAGTACTTC. This codes for CASRLSGDTYEQYF.

The chain is built from TRBV2 and TRBJ2-3; D unclear. The length of the CDR3 is 14 residues. Germline lookup yields CDR1 SNHLY and CDR2 FYNNEI. Trimming cost V 0 bases and J 2 bases, with 6 bases left between them. The CDR3 sequence: CASSEAQDTDTQYF. The CDR3 DNA reads TGTGCCAGCAGTGAAGCGCAGGACACAGATACGCAGTATTTT.

This clonotype has just a few counts. J is TRBJ1-1 and V is TRBV27, with TRBD1 matching 10 bases. Germline trimming cut 5 bases from V and 10 bases from J; bases unmatched to any gene: 7. This CDR3 is built from 13 residues. Germline V lookup: CDR1 MNHEY, CDR2 SMNVEV (reference sequence). The CDR3 nucleotides read TGTGCCAGCAGTGACGGACAGGGGGAAGGAGCTTTCTTT. It yields the protein CASSDGQGEGAFF.

There are a few counts of this clonotype. The chain links TRBV5-1 to TRBJ1-6; D remains ambiguous. This CDR3 is 14 amino acids long. CDR1 SGHRS and CDR2 YFSETQ come from the germline V gene. V was shortened by 0 bases and J by 7 bases, with 8 bases between the two germline ends. CDR3 protein: CASSLEPDNSPLHF. Written as DNA, the CDR3 is TGCGCCAGCAGCTTGGAGCCAGACAATTCACCCCTCCACTTT.

This chain connects TRBV28 to TRBJ2-2, with 9 bases aligning to TRBD2. Germline V CDR1 and CDR2: MDHEN, SYDVKM. The CDR3 covers 16 residues. The V segment lost 1 base and the J segment 1 base; nucleotides outside the gene matches: 1. Here the CDR3 reads CASSLLAGVNTGELFF. The DNA for the CDR3 is TGTGCCAGCAGTTTATTAGCGGGAGTGAACACCGGGGAGCTGTTTTTT.

In this sample, this clonotype turned up a few times. The chain is built from TRBV6-1 and TRBJ2-2, with TRBD1 matching 10 bases. The length of the CDR3 is 14 residues. After removal of 6 bases from V and 6 bases from J, the junction contained 4 bases not matched to a gene. Germline CDR1 and CDR2: MNHNS and SASEGT. CDR3 in DNA: TGTGCCAGCAGAGCCGGGACAGGGGCCGGGGAGCTGTTTTTT. Translated, it gives CASRAGTGAGELFF.

Ten or more counts support this clonotype. V and J are TRBV2 and TRBJ2-7, with D possibly TRBD1 on 6 matching bases. Germline-derived CDR1 and CDR2 are SNHLY and FYNNEI. This CDR3 is 14 amino acids long. The germline V and J ends were trimmed by 2 bases and 2 bases, with 10 bases remaining between them. The CDR3, as DNA: TGTGCCAGCAGTGAAATGGCAGGGGCCTACGAGCAGTACTTC. Its protein is CASSEMAGAYEQYF.

This rearrangement joins TRBV20-1 to TRBJ2-7; D remains unclear. Germline lookup yields CDR1 DFQATT and CDR2 SNEGSKA (reference sequence). CDR3 length equals 11 residues. V was shortened by 3 bases and J by 3 bases, with 6 bases between the two germline ends. CDR3 DNA sequence: TGCAGTGCTAGTAACGGCTACGAGCAGTACTTC. It is translated as CSASNGYEQYF.

This clonotype was picked up a small number of times. The gene calls are TRBV10-3 and TRBJ1-1; the match to TRBD1 covers 8 bases. The CDR3 covers 11 residues. Trimming at V came to 6 bases and at J to 11 bases, leaving 5 bases not matched to a gene. Germline CDR1 and CDR2: ENHRY and SYGVKD. The CDR3 sequence is CAIRMTGEAFF. The CDR3, as DNA: TGTGCCATCAGGATGACAGGGGAGGCTTTCTTT.

The chain carries TRBV20-1 and TRBJ2-7; no firm D call. CDR3 length: 12 residues. Trimming took 7 bases from V and 5 from J, leaving 15 bases between them. Germline assignment: CDR1 DFQATT and CDR2 SNEGSKA (reference sequence). In DNA form, the CDR3 reads TGCAGTGGAATAACCACTGGTGACGAGCAGTACTTC. Protein product: CSGITTGDEQYF.

This clonotype showed up just a few times. This chain joins TRBV5-1 and TRBJ1-1, with 11 bases that match TRBD1. This CDR3 is built from 16 residues. The germline gives CDR1 SGHRS, CDR2 YFSETQ. Germline trimming cut 0 bases from V and 4 bases from J; bases unmatched to any gene: 5. CDR3 bases: TGCGCCAGCAGCTTGGGGGCAGGGACAGGGGGCACTGAAGCTTTCTTT. Protein sequence: CASSLGAGTGGTEAFF.

The chain couples TRBV20-1 to TRBJ1-2, with a weak D call TRBD1 (6 bases). This CDR3 contains 15 residues. Trimming removed 6 bases at V and 0 bases at J, with 17 bases between. Germline assignment: CDR1 DFQATT and CDR2 SNEGSKA (reference sequence). The CDR3 here is CSAPSRGASNYGYTF. DNA for the CDR3: TGCAGTGCCCCTTCAAGGGGGGCGTCTAACTATGGCTACACCTTC.

This clonotype was seen only a few times. V is TRBV9 and J is TRBJ1-1, with a possible D match to TRBD1 (5 bases). The germline V gene encodes CDR1 SGDLS and CDR2 YYNGEE. The V gene lost 4 bases and the J gene lost 1 base, with 11 bases spanning the gap. The CDR3 totals 14 residues. CDR3 coding DNA: TGTGCCAGCAGCACGACAGAAGGGAACACTGAAGCTTTCTTT. It encodes CASSTTEGNTEAFF.

The chain couples TRBV29-1 to TRBJ1-2; 8 bases align to TRBD1. The CDR3 runs 15 residues. J was trimmed by 2 bases and V by 7 bases; bases with no gene match: 12. In germline, CDR1 is SQVTM, CDR2 ANQGSEA. The CDR3 is CSAADRGGQNYGYTF. Here the CDR3 DNA reads TGCAGCGCCGCTGACAGGGGTGGGCAAAACTATGGCTACACCTTC.

This chain connects TRBV5-1 to TRBJ2-1; the match to TRBD2 covers 14 bases. V dropped 3 bases and J dropped 9; count of bases not matched to a gene: 11. The CDR3 consists of 17 residues. Germline V gives CDR1 SGHRS, CDR2 YFSETQ. Here the CDR3 reads CASSWSGTSGSPTEQFF. Written as DNA, the CDR3 is TGCGCCAGCAGCTGGTCCGGGACTAGCGGGAGTCCCACTGAGCAGTTCTTC.

This clonotype occurred many times. V is TRBV20-1 and J is TRBJ1-2; TRBD1 matches 7 bases. Germline V gene data show CDR1 as DFQATT and CDR2 as SNEGSKA (reference sequence). V lost 5 bases, J lost 0 bases, and 3 bases stayed unmatched. This CDR3 is built from 13 residues. This CDR3 reads CSARDSANYGYTF. In DNA form, the CDR3 reads TGCAGTGCTCGGGACAGCGCTAACTATGGCTACACCTTC.

This chain connects TRBV5-6 to TRBJ2-7; TRBD1 matches 10 bases. Germline loops: CDR1 SGHDT, CDR2 YYEEEE. The CDR3 runs 17 residues. Germline trimming cut 0 bases from V and 0 bases from J; bases unmatched to any gene: 6. The CDR3 region is CASSLAGTGASSYEQYF. CDR3 coding DNA: TGTGCCAGCAGCTTGGCCGGGACAGGGGCCAGCTCCTACGAGCAGTACTTC.

This clonotype has just a few counts. As DNA, the CDR3 is TGTGCCATCAGTGAGTCGATCAGCGCCTACAATGAGCAGTTCTTC. Translating gives CAISESISAYNEQFF. The genes are TRBV10-3 and TRBJ2-1; no clear D. V was trimmed by 0 bases and J by 2 bases, leaving 8 bases between them. Germline V CDR1 and CDR2: ENHRY, SYGVKD. The CDR3 runs to 15 residues.

This sequence joins TRBV5-1 and TRBJ2-7; maybe TRBD1 (6 bases). In germline, CDR1 is SGHRS, CDR2 YFSETQ. V was clipped by 0 bases and J by 5 bases, with 15 bases between them. The CDR3 is 15 amino acids. The CDR3 here is CASSLAGTSGHEQYF. The CDR3 DNA sequence: TGCGCCAGCAGCTTGGCCGGGACATCGGGGCACGAGCAGTACTTC. The entire variable domain, with the rest obtained from reference TRBV5-1 and TRBJ2-7, is as follows: KAGVTQTPRYLIKTRGQQVTLSCSPISGHRSVSWYQQTPGQGLQFLFEYFSETQRNKGNFPGRFSGRQFSNSRSEMNVSTLELGDSALYLCASSLAGTSGHEQYFGPGTRLTVT.